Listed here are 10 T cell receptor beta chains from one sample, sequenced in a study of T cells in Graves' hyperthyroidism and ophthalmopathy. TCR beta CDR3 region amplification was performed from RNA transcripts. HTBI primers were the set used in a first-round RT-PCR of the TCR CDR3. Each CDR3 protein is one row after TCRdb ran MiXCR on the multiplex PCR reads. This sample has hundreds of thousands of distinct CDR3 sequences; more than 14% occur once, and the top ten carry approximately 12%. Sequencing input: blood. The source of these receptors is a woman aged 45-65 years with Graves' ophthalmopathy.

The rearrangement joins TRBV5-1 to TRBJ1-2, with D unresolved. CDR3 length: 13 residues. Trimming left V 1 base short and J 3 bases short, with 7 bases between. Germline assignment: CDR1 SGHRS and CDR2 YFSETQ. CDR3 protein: CASSLLVDYGYTF. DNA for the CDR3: TGCGCCAGCAGCTTGTTGGTAGACTATGGCTACACCTTC.

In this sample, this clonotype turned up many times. CDR3 nucleotides: TGTGCCAGCAGCTTATTTGGTAGCGGGATCGCGAACACCGGGGAGCTGTTTTTT. Translating gives CASSLFGSGIANTGELFF. The gene calls are TRBV13 and TRBJ2-2, with 8 bases lining up with TRBD2. The trim removed 2 bases at V and 0 bases at J, leaving 8 bases unmatched. The CDR3 runs 18 residues. Germline assignment: CDR1 PRHDT and CDR2 FYEKMQ (reference sequence).

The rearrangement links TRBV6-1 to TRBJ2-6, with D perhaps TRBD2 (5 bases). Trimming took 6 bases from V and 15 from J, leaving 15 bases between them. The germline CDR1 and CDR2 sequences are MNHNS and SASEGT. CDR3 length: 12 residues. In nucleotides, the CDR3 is TGTGCCAGCAGCATTTCCGGGAAGGACCTGACTTTC. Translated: CASSISGKDLTF.

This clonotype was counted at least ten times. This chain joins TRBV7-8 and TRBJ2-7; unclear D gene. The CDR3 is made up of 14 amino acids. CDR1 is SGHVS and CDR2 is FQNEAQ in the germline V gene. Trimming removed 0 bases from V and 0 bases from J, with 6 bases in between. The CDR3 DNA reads TGTGCCAGCAGCTTAGCGACCAGCTCCTACGAGCAGTACTTC. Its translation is CASSLATSSYEQYF.

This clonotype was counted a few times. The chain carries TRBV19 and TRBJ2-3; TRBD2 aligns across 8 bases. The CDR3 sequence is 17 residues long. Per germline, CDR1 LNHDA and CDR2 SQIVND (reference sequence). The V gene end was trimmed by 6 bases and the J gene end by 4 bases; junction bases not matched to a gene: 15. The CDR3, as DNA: TGTGCCAGTAGAGCGACCCCAGCGGGAGAATTGGCAGATACGCAGTATTTT. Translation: CASRATPAGELADTQYF.

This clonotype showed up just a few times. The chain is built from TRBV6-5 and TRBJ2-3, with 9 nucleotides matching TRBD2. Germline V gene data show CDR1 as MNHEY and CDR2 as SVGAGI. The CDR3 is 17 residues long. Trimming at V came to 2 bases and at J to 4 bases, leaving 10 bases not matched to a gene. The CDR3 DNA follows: TGTGCCAGCAGTTACAGGAGCGGGACTAGCTCACCAGATACGCAGTATTTT. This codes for CASSYRSGTSSPDTQYF.

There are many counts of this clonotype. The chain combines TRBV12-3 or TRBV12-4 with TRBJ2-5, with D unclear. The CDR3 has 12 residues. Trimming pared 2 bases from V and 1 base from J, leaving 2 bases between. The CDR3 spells CASSLSQETQYF. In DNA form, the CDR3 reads TGTGCCAGCAGTTTATCCCAAGAGACCCAGTACTTC.

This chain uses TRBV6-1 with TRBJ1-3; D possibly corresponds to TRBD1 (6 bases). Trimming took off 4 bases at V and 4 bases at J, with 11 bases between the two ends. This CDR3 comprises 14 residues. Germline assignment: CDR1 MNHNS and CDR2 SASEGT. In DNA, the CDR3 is TGTGCCAGCAGTGCCGGGACACTCGGAAACACCATATATTTT. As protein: CASSAGTLGNTIYF.

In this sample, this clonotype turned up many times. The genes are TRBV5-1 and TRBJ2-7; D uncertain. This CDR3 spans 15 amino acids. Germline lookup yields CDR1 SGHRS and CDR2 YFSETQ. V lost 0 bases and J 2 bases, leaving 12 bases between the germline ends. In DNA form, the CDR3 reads TGCGCCAGCAGCTTGGGATTGGGTTTAGCCTACGAGCAGTACTTC. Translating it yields CASSLGLGLAYEQYF.

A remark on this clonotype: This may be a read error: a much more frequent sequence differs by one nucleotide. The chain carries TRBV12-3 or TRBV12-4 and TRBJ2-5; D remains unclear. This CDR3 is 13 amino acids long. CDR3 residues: CAGSLNRKETQYF. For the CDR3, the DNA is TGTGCCGGCAGTTTGAACAGAAAAGAGACCCAGTACTTC.